This is a list of T cell receptor beta chains from one sample in a study of OX40 agonist ivuxolimab in advanced cancers. Measured with immunoSEQ multiplex PCR; TCRdb has only the in-frame clones, and not every one. The sample lists 70,000 to 90,000 clones, 70% to 90% occurring once. Specimen: CD4+ or CD8+ T cells sorted from blood, collected in a trial of the OX40 agonist ivuxolimab. The origin of the receptors is an adult with an advanced solid tumor such as melanoma, head and neck, liver or kidney cancer. CDR3s include the opening cysteine and the closing phenylalanine or tryptophan. A D gene is named only where the DNA matches it firmly. The size field is filled for only some rows; it gives once, few, many or a size class.

v_call: TRBV5-5
j_call: TRBJ1-5
clone_size: once
d_call: NA
cdr3_aa: CASSLWGGSNQPQHF
cdr3_nt: TGTGCCAGCAGCTTGTGGGGTGGGAGCAATCAGCCCCAGCATTTT

v_call: TRBV11-3
j_call: TRBJ1-1
clone_size: NA
d_call: NA
cdr3_aa: CASSLAGGNTEAFF
cdr3_nt: TGTGCCAGCAGCTTAGCAGGTGGTAACACTGAAGCTTTCTTT

v_call: TRBV6-5
j_call: TRBJ1-5
clone_size: NA
d_call: NA
cdr3_aa: CASSPDLPGQPQHF
cdr3_nt: TGTGCCAGCAGCCCGGACCTCCCTGGACAGCCCCAGCATTTT

v_call: TRBV2
j_call: TRBJ2-1
clone_size: NA
d_call: NA
cdr3_aa: CASSETRLGNEQFF
cdr3_nt: TGTGCCAGCAGTGAGACTAGATTGGGCAATGAGCAGTTCTTC

v_call: TRBV9
j_call: TRBJ2-2
clone_size: NA
d_call: TRBD2
cdr3_aa: CASSMTSGNRELFF
cdr3_nt: TGTGCCAGCAGCATGACTAGCGGGAACCGGGAGCTGTTTTTT

v_call: TRBV15
j_call: TRBJ2-3
clone_size: NA
d_call: NA
cdr3_aa: CATSREPHYTQYF
cdr3_nt: TGTGCCACCAGCAGAGAGCCCCATTATACCCAGTATTTT

v_call: TRBV18
j_call: TRBJ1-5
clone_size: NA
d_call: NA
cdr3_aa: CASSPFSGSPGTPQHF
cdr3_nt: TGTGCCAGCTCACCATTCTCAGGGTCCCCGGGGACGCCCCAGCATTTT

v_call: TRBV19
j_call: TRBJ2-1
clone_size: NA
d_call: TRBD2
cdr3_aa: CASSPWGTSGRAYNEQFF
cdr3_nt: TGTGCCAGTAGCCCCTGGGGGACTAGCGGGAGGGCTTACAATGAGCAGTTCTTC

v_call: TRBV5-1
j_call: TRBJ1-2
clone_size: NA
d_call: NA
cdr3_aa: CASSLGQGFVYGYTF
cdr3_nt: TGCGCCAGCAGCTTGGGTCAGGGGTTCGTCTATGGCTACACCTTC

v_call: TRBV19
j_call: TRBJ1-5
clone_size: once
d_call: NA
cdr3_aa: CASSSGSSNQPQHF
cdr3_nt: TGTGCCAGTAGTTCAGGTAGTAGCAATCAGCCCCAGCATTTT

v_call: TRBV21-1
j_call: TRBJ1-5
clone_size: NA
d_call: NA
cdr3_aa: CASSKGQETEPNQPQHF
cdr3_nt: TGTGCCAGCAGCAAAGGACAGGAAACTGAACCTAATCAGCCCCAGCATTTT

v_call: TRBV10-2
j_call: TRBJ2-5
clone_size: NA
d_call: NA
cdr3_aa: CASSRGTRGLETQYF
cdr3_nt: TGCGCCAGCAGTCGTGGGACGCGGGGTTTGGAGACCCAGTACTTC

v_call: TRBV7-3
j_call: TRBJ1-3
clone_size: few
d_call: NA
cdr3_aa: CASSLTAGNTIYF
cdr3_nt: TGTGCCAGCAGCTTAACTGCTGGAAACACCATATATTTT

v_call: TRBV18
j_call: TRBJ1-1
clone_size: once
d_call: NA
cdr3_aa: CASSPDTNTEAFF
cdr3_nt: TGTGCCAGCTCCCCGGACACGAACACTGAAGCTTTCTTT

v_call: TRBV5-4
j_call: TRBJ2-2
clone_size: NA
d_call: NA
cdr3_aa: CASSPFGPGELFF
cdr3_nt: TGTGCCAGCAGCCCTTTCGGGCCCGGGGAGCTGTTTTTT

v_call: TRBV15
j_call: TRBJ2-1
clone_size: NA
d_call: TRBD1
cdr3_aa: CATSRGGQGGNEQFF
cdr3_nt: TGTGCCACCAGCAGAGGAGGACAGGGTGGCAATGAGCAGTTCTTC

v_call: TRBV27
j_call: TRBJ2-1
clone_size: NA
d_call: TRBD2
cdr3_aa: CASSPRLAGGPYNEQFF
cdr3_nt: TGTGCCAGCAGTCCTCGACTAGCGGGGGGGCCCTACAATGAGCAGTTCTTC

v_call: TRBV7-2
j_call: TRBJ2-3
clone_size: once
d_call: NA
cdr3_aa: CASSFRPADTDTQYF
cdr3_nt: TGTGCCAGCAGCTTCCGACCGGCGGACACAGATACGCAGTATTTT

v_call: TRBV7-2
j_call: TRBJ2-1
clone_size: NA
d_call: TRBD2
cdr3_aa: CASSPRAMAGGTRGEQFF
cdr3_nt: TGTGCCAGCAGCCCTCGGGCGATGGCGGGGGGAACTCGGGGTGAGCAGTTCTTC

v_call: TRBV19
j_call: TRBJ1-1
clone_size: NA
d_call: NA
cdr3_aa: CASRGQLNTEAFF
cdr3_nt: TGTGCCAGTAGGGGACAATTGAACACTGAAGCTTTCTTT

v_call: TRBV11-2
j_call: TRBJ2-2
clone_size: NA
d_call: TRBD2
cdr3_aa: CASSAGREAGELFF
cdr3_nt: TGTGCCAGCTCGGCCGGGAGGGAGGCCGGGGAGCTGTTTTTT

v_call: TRBV2
j_call: TRBJ1-1
clone_size: NA
d_call: TRBD1
cdr3_aa: CASSLDRGRGTEAFF
cdr3_nt: TGTGCCAGCAGTTTGGACAGGGGCCGGGGCACTGAAGCTTTCTTT

v_call: TRBV30
j_call: TRBJ1-2
clone_size: few
d_call: NA
cdr3_aa: CAFSDSANYGYTF
cdr3_nt: TGTGCCTTCTCCGACAGCGCTAACTATGGCTACACCTTC

v_call: TRBV30
j_call: TRBJ1-1
clone_size: NA
d_call: NA
cdr3_aa: CAWDRSDTEAFF
cdr3_nt: TGTGCCTGGGACAGGTCTGACACTGAAGCTTTCTTT

v_call: TRBV9
j_call: TRBJ1-3
clone_size: NA
d_call: NA
cdr3_aa: CASSPPGFGTSGNTIYF
cdr3_nt: TGTGCCAGCAGCCCCCCAGGGTTTGGCACCTCTGGAAACACCATATATTTT

v_call: TRBV10-3
j_call: TRBJ2-5
clone_size: NA
d_call: NA
cdr3_aa: CAISESAGAGETQYF
cdr3_nt: TGTGCCATCAGTGAGTCGGCAGGGGCGGGAGAGACCCAGTACTTC

v_call: TRBV5-1
j_call: TRBJ1-1
clone_size: NA
d_call: NA
cdr3_aa: CASSLAGQPNTEAFF
cdr3_nt: TGCGCCAGCAGCTTGGCCGGGCAGCCGAACACTGAAGCTTTCTTT

v_call: TRBV9
j_call: TRBJ1-2
clone_size: NA
d_call: NA
cdr3_aa: CASSVGAGYTF
cdr3_nt: TGTGCCAGCAGCGTTGGGGCTGGCTACACCTTC

v_call: TRBV7-2
j_call: TRBJ2-1
clone_size: NA
d_call: NA
cdr3_aa: CASSLSQTYNEQFF
cdr3_nt: TGTGCCAGCAGCTTAAGTCAGACCTACAATGAGCAGTTCTTC

v_call: TRBV2
j_call: TRBJ2-7
clone_size: NA
d_call: NA
cdr3_aa: CASRRDTSYEQYF
cdr3_nt: TGTGCCAGCAGAAGGGACACCTCCTACGAGCAGTACTTC

v_call: TRBV19
j_call: TRBJ2-7
clone_size: NA
d_call: TRBD2
cdr3_aa: CASSPLSGLAGEQYF
cdr3_nt: TGTGCCAGTAGTCCTTTATCGGGACTAGCGGGTGAGCAGTACTTC

v_call: TRBV4-2
j_call: TRBJ1-4
clone_size: NA
d_call: NA
cdr3_aa: CASSQDHQTLTQGEKLFF
cdr3_nt: TGTGCCAGCAGCCAAGATCACCAAACCCTAACCCAGGGTGAAAAACTGTTTTTT

v_call: TRBV4-2
j_call: TRBJ2-3
clone_size: NA
d_call: TRBD1
cdr3_aa: CASSQDPGQGTDTQYF
cdr3_nt: TGTGCCAGCAGCCAAGATCCTGGACAGGGAACAGATACGCAGTATTTT

v_call: TRBV28
j_call: TRBJ1-4
clone_size: NA
d_call: TRBD1
cdr3_aa: CASSNRGLGEKLFF
cdr3_nt: TGTGCCAGCAGTAACAGGGGGCTGGGTGAAAAACTGTTTTTT

v_call: TRBV7-3
j_call: TRBJ2-1
clone_size: NA
d_call: TRBD2
cdr3_aa: CASSASGGSSSYNEQFF
cdr3_nt: TGTGCCAGCTCAGCTAGCGGGGGTTCAAGCTCCTACAATGAGCAGTTCTTC